The 10 T cell receptor beta chains below were found in one sample sequenced in a study of vaccination and CD4 T cells after COVID-19. Treatment given: roughly 10-day PBMC culture with coronavirus spike peptide pools or control peptides (ViraFEST assay). The antigens of these receptors remain unknown. Sequence data for DNA of cultured CD4+ T cells were generated by the Oncomine TCR Beta short-read assay. TCRdb passed the PCR reads through MiXCR, listing each CDR3 protein once. Here the sample spans over 10,000 distinct CDR3 sequences, 44% being singletons. Input material: CD4+ T cells from blood, cultured in vitro. Receptors were obtained from a human donor who had recovered from COVID-19.

The V and J genes are TRBV27 and TRBJ1-2, with TRBD1 matching over 12 bases. V dropped 7 bases and J dropped 1; count of bases not matched to a gene: 10. The germline V gene encodes CDR1 MNHEY and CDR2 SMNVEV (reference sequence). This CDR3 contains 17 residues. CDR3 sequence: CASTPGQGARNNYGYTF. CDR3 coding DNA: TGTGCCAGCACCCCGGGACAGGGGGCGCGGAATAACTATGGCTACACCTTC.

This clonotype was seen a few times. The chain links TRBV7-9 to TRBJ1-1; 10 positions match TRBD1. The V gene's germline CDR1 is SEHNR and CDR2 FQNEAQ (reference sequence). Germline trimming cut 6 bases from V and 11 bases from J; bases unmatched to any gene: 12. This CDR3 spans 14 amino acids. The CDR3 protein is CASSEGTGATTAFF. In DNA, the CDR3 is TGTGCCAGCAGTGAGGGGACAGGGGCTACAACGGCTTTCTTT.

This clonotype turned up a few times. The V gene is TRBV6-5, the J gene TRBJ1-5; 9 bases align to TRBD1. There are 14 residues in the CDR3. J lost 6 bases, V lost 4 bases, and 4 bases had no gene match. Per the germline V gene, CDR1 is MNHEY and CDR2 is SVGAGI. The CDR3 bases are TGTGCCAGCAGTTTAGGACAGGGGAGTCAGCCCCAGCATTTT. It specifies CASSLGQGSQPQHF.

V usage is TRBV7-6 and J usage is TRBJ2-3; TRBD1 or TRBD2 may be the D gene (5 bases each). This CDR3 region has 16 residues. V lost 5 bases, J lost 5 bases, and 20 bases lay in between. Per germline, CDR1 SGHVS and CDR2 FNYEAQ. The CDR3 loop reads CASSLEMGNGGDTQYF. For the CDR3, the DNA is TGTGCCAGCAGCCTCGAAATGGGAAATGGGGGAGATACGCAGTATTTT. The whole variable domain, filled in from reference TRBV7-6 and TRBJ2-3, reads GAGVSQSPRYKVTKRGQDVALRCDPISGHVSLYWYRQALGQGPEFLTYFNYEAQQDKSGLPNDRFSAERPEGSISTLTIQRTEQRDSAMYRCASSLEMGNGGDTQYFGPGTRLTVL.

The chain couples TRBV10-2 to TRBJ2-7, with 9 positions matching TRBD2. Germline-derived CDR1 and CDR2 are WSHSY and SAAADI. J was trimmed by 4 bases and V by 0 bases; bases with no gene match: 13. CDR3 size: 18 residues. The DNA of the CDR3 is TGCGCCAGCAGTGAGTCGGGTATGGTAGCGGGAGTGAATTACGAGCAGTACTTC. Translation gives CASSESGMVAGVNYEQYF.

This clonotype was seen once. This chain joins TRBV5-1 and TRBJ1-1; D is undetermined. This CDR3 is 15 amino acids long. V was trimmed by 0 bases and J by 4 bases, leaving 13 bases between them. The germline V gene encodes CDR1 SGHRS and CDR2 YFSETQ. The CDR3 here is CASSLDGIYRTEAFF. The DNA for the CDR3 is TGCGCCAGCAGCTTGGATGGGATCTACCGCACTGAAGCTTTCTTT.

The chain is built from TRBV28 and TRBJ1-5; D call uncertain. There are 14 residues in the CDR3. The germline V gene has CDR1 MDHEN and CDR2 SYDVKM. V was clipped by 2 bases and J by 0 bases, with 5 bases between them. The CDR3 sequence is CASSLDNSNQPQHF. The CDR3 DNA is TGTGCCAGCAGTTTAGACAATAGCAATCAGCCCCAGCATTTT.

V usage is TRBV6-2 or TRBV6-3 and J usage is TRBJ1-1; 8 bases are shared with TRBD1. Germline loops: CDR1 MNHEY, CDR2 SVGEGT. This CDR3 comprises 14 residues. Trimming at V came to 7 bases and at J to 5 bases, leaving 9 bases not matched to a gene. CDR3 amino acids: CASTLTGVITEAFF. The CDR3 DNA reads as TGTGCCAGCACCCTGACAGGGGTGATAACTGAAGCTTTCTTT.

This sequence joins TRBV19 and TRBJ2-6; D is unclear. Trimming took 6 bases from V and 0 from J, leaving 9 bases between them. CDR1 is LNHDA, CDR2 SQIVND, per germline (reference sequence). This CDR3 is 15 amino acids long. The CDR3 sequence: CASRGGPSGANVLTF. CDR3 sequence (DNA): TGTGCCAGTAGGGGCGGCCCCTCTGGGGCCAACGTCCTGACTTTC.

The chain has TRBV5-4 and TRBJ2-7, with a weak D call TRBD1 (6 bases). The CDR3 contains 15 residues. V dropped 0 bases and J dropped 3 bases, with 13 bases sitting between them. Germline CDR1 SGHNT, CDR2 YYREEE (reference sequence). CDR3 protein: CASSLDAGEYYEQYF. CDR3 in DNA: TGTGCCAGCAGCTTGGACGCAGGGGAATACTACGAGCAGTACTTC.